The T cell receptor (beta chain) under discussion was sequenced for a study of graft-versus-host responses after intestinal transplantation. Study-wide background: Multivisceral, liver-intestinal, or isolated intestinal transplants were performed in recipients.

Generated by immunoSEQ multiplex PCR, the TCRdb table keeps only in-frame clones and is missing some. The sample has 15,000 to 20,000 clones, about 93% seen once. Study-level findings and limits: Researchers found peak circulating GvH clone levels linked to early post-transplant HvG declines.

About this clone: Its antigen is as yet unknown.

Sequenced here: PBMCs, sampled approximately 370 days after transplant. The sequence derives from a human patient who received an intestinal transplant, so some T cells may come from the graft donor.

The CDR3 protein is CASSEFYEQYF. For the CDR3, the DNA is TGTGCCAGCAGTGAATTCTACGAGCAGTACTTC. The chain carries TRBV6-1 and TRBJ2-7; D not resolved. CDR3 length equals 11 residues. Trimming left V 2 bases short and J 3 bases short, with 2 bases between. Germline loops: CDR1 MNHNS, CDR2 SASEGT.